This TCR beta chain comes out of a study of OX40 agonist ivuxolimab in advanced cancers. This table comes from immunoSEQ multiplex PCR, and its TCRdb copy is limited to in-frame clones, with some not included. The sample lists more than 40,000 clones, about 77% occurring once. Trimming took off 2 bases at V and 4 bases at J, with 5 bases between the two ends. The germline V gene encodes CDR1 KGHSH and CDR2 LQKENI. The CDR3 loop spans 12 amino acids. The chain links TRBV18 to TRBJ1-1; D is uncertain. The sequences come from CD4+ or CD8+ T cells sorted from blood, collected in a trial of the OX40 agonist ivuxolimab. This receptor was identified in an adult with an advanced solid tumor such as melanoma, head and neck, liver or kidney cancer. For the CDR3, the DNA is TGTGCCAGCTCACCAGGAGTCACTGAAGCTTTCTTT. Amino acid sequence: CASSPGVTEAFF. The variable domain in full, with the rest retrieved from reference TRBV18 and TRBJ1-1, is NAGVMQNPRHLVRRRGQEARLRCSPMKGHSHVYWYRQLPEEGLKFMVYLQKENIIDESGMPKERFSAEFPKEGPSILRIQQVVRGDSAAYFCASSPGVTEAFFGQGTRLTVV.